Listed here is a single T cell receptor beta chain. What it recognizes is unknown. Study findings and constraints: Tumor memory CD4+ T cell TCR gene usage was found to cluster with blood and lymph node memory CD4+ cells and with lymph node naive CD4+ cells. Tumor Tregs overlapped most with tumor, then blood, naive CD4+ cells.

After constant-region reverse-primer amplification, full-length variable regions underwent semi-nested PCR with Nested Universal Primer A. Each CDR3 protein gets one entry after TCRdb re-called the 5' RACE reads with MiXCR. Of tens of thousands of distinct CDR3 sequences detected, approximately 25% appear once; the ten largest clones hold around 4%. CD4+CD45RO+CD25- cells were isolated as memory CD4+ T cells. Trimming cost V 2 bases and J 7 bases, with 6 bases left between them. The germline gives CDR1 MNHEY, CDR2 SMNVEV (reference sequence). CDR3 length equals 12 residues. The gene calls are TRBV27 and TRBJ1-5; TRBD1 might be the D (5 bases). The TCR was taken from a female donor with breast cancer. The sample was memory CD4+ T cells sorted from blood. As to subset: memory CD4+ T cells, CD4+CD45RO+CD25-. The chain's CDR3 is CASSLRGQPQHF. The DNA of the CDR3 is TGTGCCAGCAGTTTACGGGGGCAGCCCCAGCATTTT.